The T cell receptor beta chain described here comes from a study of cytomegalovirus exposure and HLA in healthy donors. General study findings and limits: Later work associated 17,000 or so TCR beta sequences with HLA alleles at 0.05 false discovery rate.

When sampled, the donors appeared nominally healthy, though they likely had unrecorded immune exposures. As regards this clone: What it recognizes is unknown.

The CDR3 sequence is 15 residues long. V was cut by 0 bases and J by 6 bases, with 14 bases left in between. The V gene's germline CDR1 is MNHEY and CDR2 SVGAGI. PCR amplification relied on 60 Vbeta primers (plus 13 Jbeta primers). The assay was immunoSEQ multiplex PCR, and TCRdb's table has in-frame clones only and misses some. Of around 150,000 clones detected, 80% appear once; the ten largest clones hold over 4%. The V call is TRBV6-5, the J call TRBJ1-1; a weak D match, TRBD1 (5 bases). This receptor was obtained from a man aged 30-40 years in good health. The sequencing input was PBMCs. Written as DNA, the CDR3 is TGTGCCAGCAGTTACTCGGGGGGAGGTCGTCCTGAAGCTTTCTTT. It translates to CASSYSGGGRPEAFF.